What follows are 20 T cell receptor beta chains derived from one specimen sequenced in a study of blood T cell repertoires in COVID-19. Using immunoSEQ multiplex PCR, the repertoire was profiled, and TCRdb retains in-frame clones only, with some absent. The sample holds 84,000 or so clones, more than 70% seen once. The sequencing sample was made of peripheral blood. These receptors came from a man older than 75 with active or convalescent COVID-19.

The chain couples TRBV27 to TRBJ2-1; 10 positions match TRBD2. This CDR3 has 14 residues. CDR1 and CDR2 (germline): MNHEY, SMNVEV (reference sequence). The junction had 8 bases not matched to a gene; V was cut back by 7 bases and J by 8 bases. The CDR3 nucleotides are TGTGCCAGCATCCCCGCTAGCGGGAGCCATGAGCAGTTCTTC. Its translation: CASIPASGSHEQFF.

The rearrangement links TRBV9 to TRBJ2-7; TRBD2 matches 10 bases. The V gene end was trimmed by 2 bases and the J gene end by 0 bases; junction bases not matched to a gene: 5. The CDR3 sequence is 16 residues long. The V gene's germline CDR1 is SGDLS and CDR2 YYNGEE. The CDR3 bases are TGTGCCAGCAGCGTCCCATCTAGCGGGAGCTCCTACGAGCAGTACTTC. Protein: CASSVPSSGSSYEQYF. Based on the CDR3 plus reference TRBV9 and TRBJ2-7, the full variable domain is DSGVTQTPKHLITATGQRVTLRCSPRSGDLSVYWYQQSLDQGLQFLIQYYNGEERAKGNILERFSAQQFPDLHSELNLSSLELGDSALYFCASSVPSSGSSYEQYFGPGTRLTVT.

This clone has a handful of counts. The rearrangement links TRBV29-1 to TRBJ1-3; D uncertain. Between the trimmed V and J ends, which lost 3 bases and 7 bases, there was a span of 7 bases. This CDR3 has 11 residues. Germline-derived CDR1 and CDR2 are SQVTM and ANQGSEA. This chain's CDR3 is CSVDFRNTIYF. CDR3 coding DNA: TGCAGCGTTGATTTCCGGAACACCATATATTTT.

The V call is TRBV3-1 (or the pseudogene TRBV3-2), the J call TRBJ1-4, with TRBD1 matching over 9 bases. Germline V gene sequence: CDR1 LGHDT, CDR2 YNNKEL (reference sequence). Unmatched junction bases numbered 9, after V lost 0 bases and J lost 10 bases. The length of the CDR3 is 16 residues. The CDR3 loop reads CASSQDRTGGAGKLFF. CDR3 nucleotide sequence: TGTGCCAGCAGCCAAGATCGAACAGGGGGCGCGGGAAAACTGTTTTTT.

This clone was detected only a few times. The chain joins TRBV5-4 to TRBJ2-5; 8 positions agree with TRBD2. J lost 5 bases, V lost 7 bases, and 10 bases had no gene match. The CDR3 is made up of 14 amino acids. Germline V gene data show CDR1 as SGHNT and CDR2 as YYREEE (reference sequence). This CDR3 is CASSGSGGRETQYF. The CDR3 bases are TGTGCCAGCTCTGGGAGCGGGGGAAGGGAGACCCAGTACTTC.

This chain connects TRBV25-1 to TRBJ1-2, with a possible D match to TRBD1 (5 bases). Trimming took 0 bases from V and 4 from J, leaving 15 bases between them. The CDR3 loop spans 16 amino acids. Germline V CDR1 and CDR2: MGHDK, SYGVNS. The CDR3 sequence: CASSEYLQGGVYGYTF. CDR3 DNA sequence: TGTGCCAGCAGTGAATACCTGCAGGGAGGGGTCTATGGCTACACCTTC.

The chain has TRBV28 and TRBJ2-7; D remains ambiguous. This CDR3 is built from 13 residues. V gave up 3 bases and J gave up 3 bases, with 9 bases separating them. Germline V lookup: CDR1 MDHEN, CDR2 SYDVKM. CDR3 residues: CASSLGSFYEQYF. The CDR3 nucleotides are TGTGCCAGCAGTTTGGGCTCCTTCTACGAGCAGTACTTC.

The rearrangement uses TRBV5-5 and TRBJ1-2; tentative D call: TRBD1 (6 bases). The V and J ends lost 4 bases and 7 bases respectively, with 20 bases between them. Germline V lookup: CDR1 SGHKS, CDR2 YYEKEE (reference sequence). This CDR3 has 15 residues. This chain's CDR3 is CASSDQATGLSGYTF. The DNA of the CDR3 is TGTGCCAGCAGCGATCAAGCGACAGGTTTAAGTGGCTACACCTTC.

This clone was observed a few times. J is TRBJ1-1 and V is TRBV6-2 or TRBV6-3, with TRBD1 as a possible D gene (5 bases). There are 13 residues in the CDR3. V was trimmed by 5 bases and J by 1 base, leaving 8 bases between them. Germline CDR1 is MNHEY and CDR2 is SVGEGT. The CDR3 loop is CASSRQKNTEAFF. DNA of the CDR3: TGTGCCAGCAGTCGACAGAAGAACACTGAAGCTTTCTTT.

This sequence joins TRBV10-3 and TRBJ1-2; D uncertain. The CDR3 sequence is 15 residues long. The V end lost 10 bases, the J end lost 4 bases, and 22 bases lay between the germline ends. Looked up from germline, CDR1 is ENHRY and CDR2 is SYGVKD. The CDR3 coding sequence is TGTGCCACCTCTCAACACCAAAAGTCAGGCTATGGCTACACCTTC. Its protein product is CATSQHQKSGYGYTF.

This CDR3 is CASSPGLLSSYEQYF. CDR3 bases: TGCGCCAGCAGTCCGGGACTACTTAGCTCCTACGAGCAGTACTTC. This sequence joins TRBV5-1 and TRBJ2-7; 7 bases line up with TRBD2. The V segment lost 5 bases and the J segment 0 bases; nucleotides outside the gene matches: 8. The germline V gene has CDR1 SGHRS and CDR2 YFSETQ. CDR3 size: 15 residues.

The rearrangement links TRBV28 to TRBJ2-7; weak D call: TRBD2 (6 bases). Trimming took 2 bases from V and 2 from J, leaving 13 bases between them. CDR1 and CDR2 (germline): MDHEN, SYDVKM. The CDR3 spans 15 residues. The CDR3 region has the DNA TGTGCCAGCAGTTTAGGGGGGTGGTCCCCCTACGAGCAGTACTTC. Amino acids: CASSLGGWSPYEQYF.

The V gene is TRBV11-2, the J gene TRBJ2-7; D not certain. The germline CDR1 and CDR2 sequences are SGHAT and FQNNGV. V shed 5 bases and J shed 3 bases, with 8 bases lying between them. The CDR3 length is 12 residues. CDR3 DNA: TGTGCCAGCAGCCCCCCATTCTACGAGCAGTACTTC. It codes for CASSPPFYEQYF.

The genes are TRBV4-3 and TRBJ1-2; 10 bases agree with TRBD1. The CDR3 length is 15 residues. Germline assignment: CDR1 LGHNA and CDR2 YSLEER. Losses at the gene ends were 0 bases for V and 7 bases for J; bases not matched to a gene: 5. The CDR3 region has the DNA TGCGCCAGCAGCCAAGATGGGACAGGGGTTCGTGGCTACACCTTC. It yields the protein CASSQDGTGVRGYTF.

The chain has TRBV5-4 and TRBJ2-5; possibly TRBD2 for D (5 bases). Trimming left V 0 bases short and J 4 bases short, with 16 bases between. There are 16 residues in the CDR3. The V gene's germline CDR1 is SGHNT and CDR2 YYREEE (reference sequence). In nucleotides, the CDR3 is TGTGCCAGCAGCTTGGCCGAGGGAATAGTAGGAGAGACCCAGTACTTC. Translated, it gives CASSLAEGIVGETQYF.

This clone was counted between two and nine times. The CDR3 is CASGPMTPGEQYF. DNA of the CDR3: TGTGCTAGTGGTCCTATGACCCCCGGGGAGCAGTACTTC. The rearrangement joins TRBV12-5 to TRBJ2-7, with D uncertain. Germline CDR1 and CDR2: LGHNT and FRNRAP. V was clipped by 5 bases and J by 7 bases, with 15 bases between them. The CDR3 spans 13 residues. Full variable domain (remainder filled in from reference TRBV12-5 and TRBJ2-7): DARVTQTPRHKVTEMGQEVTMRCQPILGHNTVFWYRQTMMQGLELLAYFRNRAPLDDSGMPKDRFSAEMPDATLATLKIQPSEPRDSAVYFCASGPMTPGEQYFGPGTRLTVT.

This chain connects TRBV12-5 to TRBJ2-1, with a weak D call TRBD1 (6 bases). Between the trimmed V and J ends, which lost 2 bases and 0 bases, there was a span of 14 bases. The CDR3 runs to 17 residues. The V gene's germline CDR1 is LGHNT and CDR2 FRNRAP. CDR3 nucleotide sequence: TGTGCTAGTGGTTTGTCCCGGACAGTAAGCTCCTACAATGAGCAGTTCTTC. Its translation: CASGLSRTVSSYNEQFF.

The genes are TRBV29-1 and TRBJ1-5, with D unresolved. Trimming removed 6 bases from V and 2 bases from J, with 14 bases in between. The CDR3 is 14 residues long. Per the germline V gene, CDR1 is SQVTM and CDR2 is ANQGSEA. CDR3: CSVGEVWGNQPQHF. Here the CDR3 DNA reads TGCAGCGTAGGAGAGGTATGGGGCAATCAGCCCCAGCATTTT.

The table lists this clone with a few counts. CDR3: CASSQLRGTEAFF. The CDR3 DNA sequence: TGTGCCAGCAGCCAACTCAGGGGCACTGAAGCTTTCTTT. The chain couples TRBV7-8 to TRBJ1-1, with D tentatively TRBD1 (6 bases). V was pared by 5 bases and J by 4 bases, with 11 bases between. This CDR3 is built from 13 residues. Germline values: CDR1 SGHVS, CDR2 FQNEAQ.

The chain combines TRBV28 with TRBJ2-3, with 8 nucleotides matching TRBD2. The CDR3 sequence is 14 residues long. Losses at the gene ends were 7 bases for V and 5 bases for J; bases not matched to a gene: 8. The V gene's germline CDR1 is MDHEN and CDR2 SYDVKM. The CDR3 loop reads CASTGGGAGDTQYF. The CDR3, as DNA: TGTGCCAGCACCGGGGGGGGAGCGGGAGATACGCAGTATTTT.